These T cell receptor beta chains were read from a single sample in a study of CD8 T cells in ankylosing spondylitis. One entry per CDR3 protein results from TCRdb running MiXCR on the 5' RACE reads. The sample shows roughly 450,000 distinct CDR3 sequences, approximately 26% of them seen only once. Material: blood, either unsorted or a sorted T cell fraction (not recorded which). These receptors all stem from a male donor with ankylosing spondylitis. Each CDR3 is given with its conserved first and last residue. A D gene is named only where the DNA matches it firmly. A row's size may be missing; if present it is once, few, many or a size class.

d_gene,abundance,j_gene,v_gene,CDR3nt,CDR3aa
.,few,TRBJ1-4,TRBV12-3/TRBV12-4,TGTGCCAGCAGTTTAGGGGGAGAGGGTAATGAAAAACTGTTTTTT,CASSLGGEGNEKLFF
TRBD1,few,TRBJ1-4,TRBV5-1,TGCGCCAGCAGCTATGATACAGGGGCCTTCAATGAAAAACTGTTTTTT,CASSYDTGAFNEKLFF
.,few,TRBJ2-1,TRBV11-2,TGTGCCAGCAGCTTAGTAGTTTGGGGGTTCTACAATGAGCAGTTCTTC,CASSLVVWGFYNEQFF
.,few,TRBJ1-5,TRBV19,TGTGCCAGCTCATGGGGAGGGGATCAGCCCCAGCATTTT,CASSWGGDQPQHF
.,few,TRBJ2-5,TRBV4-2,TGTGCCAGCAGCCAGGTTACACGCGGTCTCCAAGAGACCCAGTACTTC,CASSQVTRGLQETQYF
TRBD2,.,TRBJ2-3,TRBV7-9,TGTGCCAGCAGCTTAGAAGGACTAGCGGGAGGAGGAGATACGCAGTATTTT,CASSLEGLAGGGDTQYF
.,.,TRBJ2-4,TRBV5-1,TGCGCCAGCAGCTTGGATGGGGCAGCCAAAAACATTCAGTACTTC,CASSLDGAAKNIQYF
.,few,TRBJ2-5,TRBV11-3,TGTGCCAGCAGCTTAGCTCAGGGCGGTAAGGAGACCCAGTACTTC,CASSLAQGGKETQYF
TRBD1,few,TRBJ1-1,TRBV27,TGTGCCAGCAGTTTATCGGGGGCGGACAGGGAAGCTTTCTTT,CASSLSGADREAFF
.,.,TRBJ2-2,TRBV12-3/TRBV12-4,TGTGCCAGCAGTTTACGGGCGCATGGCACCGGGGAGCTGTTTTTT,CASSLRAHGTGELFF
.,.,TRBJ2-3,TRBV20-1,TGCAGTGCTCATAGGACAGTGAGCACAGATACGCAGTATTTT,CSAHRTVSTDTQYF
TRBD2,.,TRBJ2-3,TRBV20-1,TGCAGTGCTAGCCTTACTAGCGGGAGGGGAGATACGCAGTATTTT,CSASLTSGRGDTQYF
.,.,TRBJ1-6,TRBV7-9,TGTGCCAGCAGCTTTGAAGGGGGAAATTCACCCCTCCACTTT,CASSFEGGNSPLHF
TRBD2,.,TRBJ2-7,TRBV5-1,TGCGCCAGCAGCCGGGAGGGGACTAGCGGGGGATCCTACGAGCAGTACTTC,CASSREGTSGGSYEQYF
TRBD1,few,TRBJ1-4,TRBV25-1,TGTGCCAGCAGTGATCCGGGACAGGGAGGTGAAAAACTGTTTTTT,CASSDPGQGGEKLFF
TRBD2,few,TRBJ2-3,TRBV20-1,TGCAGTGCTAGAGGGCGACTAGCGAGCCTCACAGATACGCAGTATTTT,CSARGRLASLTDTQYF
.,few,TRBJ1-6,TRBV7-2,TGTGCCAGCAGCGGTTCCCAAAATTCACCCCTCCACTTT,CASSGSQNSPLHF
.,.,TRBJ2-3,TRBV7-2,TGTGCCAGCAGCTTACTTTTATCCACAGATACGCAGTATTTT,CASSLLLSTDTQYF
.,few,TRBJ2-7,TRBV20-1,TGCAGTGCTAGCGGAGGAACCTATCACTACGAGCAGTACTTC,CSASGGTYHYEQYF
.,few,TRBJ1-5,TRBV30,TGTGCCTGGAGTGATTTGACGGGGAATCAGCCCCAGCATTTT,CAWSDLTGNQPQHF
TRBD2,.,TRBJ2-3,TRBV11-3,TGTGCCAGCAGCTTAGGTGTGGGACTAGGCACAGATACGCAGTATTTT,CASSLGVGLGTDTQYF
.,.,TRBJ2-5,TRBV18,TGTGCCAGCTCACCATACCTACAAGAGACCCAGTACTTC,CASSPYLQETQYF
TRBD1,.,TRBJ1-6,TRBV12-3/TRBV12-4,TGTGCCAGCACCCCGACAGGGGCGAATTCACCCCTCCACTTT,CASTPTGANSPLHF
.,.,TRBJ2-3,TRBV4-2,TGTGCCAGCAGCCAAACTCCGGGAGATACGCAGTATTTT,CASSQTPGDTQYF
.,few,TRBJ2-3,TRBV7-2,TGTGCCAGCAGCTTAACGGGGGGCGCAGATACGCAGTATTTT,CASSLTGGADTQYF
TRBD2,.,TRBJ2-1,TRBV11-2,TGTGCCAGCAGCTTAGATCCGGGAGCGGGAGCGGGGGAGCAGTTCTTC,CASSLDPGAGAGEQFF
TRBD1,few,TRBJ1-1,TRBV11-1,TGTGCCAGCAGCACACAGGGGACTGGGGCTTTCTTT,CASSTQGTGAFF
.,few,TRBJ2-1,TRBV9,TGTGCCAGCAGCTTGGCAGGAGAGCTCAATGAGCAGTTCTTC,CASSLAGELNEQFF